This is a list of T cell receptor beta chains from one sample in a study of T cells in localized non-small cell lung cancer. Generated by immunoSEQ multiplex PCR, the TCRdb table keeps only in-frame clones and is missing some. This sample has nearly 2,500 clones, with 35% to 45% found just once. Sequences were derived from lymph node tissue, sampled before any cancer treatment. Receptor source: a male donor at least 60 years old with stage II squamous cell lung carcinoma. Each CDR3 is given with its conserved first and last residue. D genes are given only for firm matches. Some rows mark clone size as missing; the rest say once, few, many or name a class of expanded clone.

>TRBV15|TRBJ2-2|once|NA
CATSRGVGGTGELFF
TGTGCCACCAGCAGAGGGGTAGGGGGCACCGGGGAGCTGTTTTTT
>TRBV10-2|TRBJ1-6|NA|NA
CASSVGFGYSPLHF
TGCGCCAGCAGTGTGGGATTTGGGTATTCACCCCTCCACTTT
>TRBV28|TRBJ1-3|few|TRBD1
CASSTATGVNTIYF
TGTGCCAGCAGTACCGCGACAGGGGTAAACACCATATATTTT
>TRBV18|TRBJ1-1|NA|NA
CASSPAGRMNTEAFF
TGTGCCAGCTCACCGGCAGGCCGCATGAACACTGAAGCTTTCTTT
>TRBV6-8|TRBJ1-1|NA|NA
CASSYSGRQWNTEAFF
TGTGCCAGCAGTTACTCGGGCCGACAATGGAACACTGAAGCTTTCTTT
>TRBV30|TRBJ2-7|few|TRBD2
CAWSVSGLAGEQYF
TGTGCCTGGAGTGTGTCTGGACTAGCGGGGGAGCAGTACTTC
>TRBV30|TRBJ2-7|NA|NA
CAWRTGNYEQYF
TGTGCCTGGAGGACTGGAAACTACGAGCAGTACTTC
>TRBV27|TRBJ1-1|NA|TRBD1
CASSDRDTEAFF
TGTGCCAGCAGCGACAGGGATACTGAAGCTTTCTTT
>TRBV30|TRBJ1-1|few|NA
CAWSWSLGDTEAFF
TGTGCCTGGAGTTGGTCTTTGGGCGACACTGAAGCTTTCTTT
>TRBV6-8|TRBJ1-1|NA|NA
CASRWRGGTTEAFF
TGTGCCAGCAGGTGGCGTGGGGGGACCACTGAAGCTTTCTTT
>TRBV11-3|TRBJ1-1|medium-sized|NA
CASSLGTDRGTEAFF
TGTGCCAGCAGCTTAGGAACGGATAGGGGCACTGAAGCTTTCTTT
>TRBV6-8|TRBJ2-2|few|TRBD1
CASSYFQGATGELFF
TGTGCCAGCAGTTACTTCCAGGGGGCGACCGGGGAGCTGTTTTTT
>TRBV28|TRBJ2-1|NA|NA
CASSSVYAYNEQFF
TGTGCCAGCAGTTCCGTGTACGCCTACAATGAGCAGTTCTTC
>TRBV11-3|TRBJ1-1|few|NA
CASSPPGRNTEAFF
TGTGCCAGCAGCCCCCCCGGGAGGAACACTGAAGCTTTCTTT
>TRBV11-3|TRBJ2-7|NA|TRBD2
CASSHQPHSFRGVHEQYF
TGTGCCAGCAGCCATCAACCTCATAGTTTCCGGGGGGTTCACGAGCAGTACTTC
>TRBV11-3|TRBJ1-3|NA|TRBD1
CASGDRGLSGGNTIYF
TGTGCCAGCGGAGACAGGGGATTAAGTGGAGGAAACACCATATATTTT
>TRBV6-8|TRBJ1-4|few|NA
CASSYGRAPATNEKLFF
TGTGCCAGCAGTTACGGAAGGGCACCAGCAACTAATGAAAAACTGTTTTTT
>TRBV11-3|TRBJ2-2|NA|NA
CASSLGTAPEELFF
TGTGCCAGCAGCTTAGGAACAGCCCCCGAGGAGCTGTTTTTT
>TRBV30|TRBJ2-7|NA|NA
CAWSTGAVYEQYF
TGTGCCTGGAGTACGGGGGCGGTCTACGAGCAGTACTTC
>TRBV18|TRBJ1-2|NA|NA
CASSLGSGNYGYTF
TGTGCCAGCTCACTCGGGTCGGGTAACTATGGCTACACCTTC
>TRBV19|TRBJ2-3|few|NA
CASSIRISTDTQYF
TGTGCCAGTAGTATTCGGATTAGCACAGATACGCAGTATTTT
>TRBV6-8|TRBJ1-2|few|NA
CASSYSHSYSNYGYTF
TGTGCCAGCAGTTACTCTCATTCGTACAGCAACTATGGCTACACCTTC
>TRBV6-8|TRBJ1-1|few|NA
CASSYGGGGTEAFF
TGTGCCAGCAGTTACGGAGGAGGTGGGACTGAAGCTTTCTTT
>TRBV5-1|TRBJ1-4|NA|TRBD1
CASSSLTGGNEKLFF
TGCGCCAGCAGCTCCCTGACAGGGGGGAATGAAAAACTGTTTTTT
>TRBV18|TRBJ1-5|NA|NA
CASSPLEDSNQPQHF
TGTGCCAGCTCACCCCTGGAAGATAGCAATCAGCCCCAGCATTTT
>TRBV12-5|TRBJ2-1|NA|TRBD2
CASGLVRGLGSGGHNEQFF
TGTGCTAGTGGTTTGGTACGGGGCCTAGGGAGCGGGGGGCACAATGAGCAGTTCTTC
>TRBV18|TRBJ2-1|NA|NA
CASSTTSRGEQFF
TGTGCCAGCTCGACGACTAGCAGGGGTGAGCAGTTCTTC